There are a few counts of the clone carrying this T cell receptor beta chain. This sample was taken from a study of early T cells in non-severe SARS-CoV-2 infection. Individual cDNA molecules were tagged with unique molecular identifiers, the study reported. TCRdb redid the calling of the 5' RACE reads with MiXCR, one entry per CDR3 protein. The table lists more than 20,000 distinct CDR3 sequences, around 5.8% of them singletons. This CDR3 comprises 14 residues. Germline CDR1 and CDR2: MNHEY and SVGAGI. Between the trimmed V and J ends, which lost 4 bases and 5 bases, there was a span of 13 bases. The sequencing used whole blood, collected at baseline. The clonotype originates from an adult who was a healthcare worker with PCR-confirmed SARS-CoV-2 infection or an uninfected control (not recorded which). This sequence joins TRBV6-5 and TRBJ2-3; TRBD1 might be the D (5 bases). CDR3 residues: CASSLDSIGDTQYF. The CDR3 DNA reads TGTGCCAGCAGTTTAGACAGCATCGGAGATACGCAGTATTTT.